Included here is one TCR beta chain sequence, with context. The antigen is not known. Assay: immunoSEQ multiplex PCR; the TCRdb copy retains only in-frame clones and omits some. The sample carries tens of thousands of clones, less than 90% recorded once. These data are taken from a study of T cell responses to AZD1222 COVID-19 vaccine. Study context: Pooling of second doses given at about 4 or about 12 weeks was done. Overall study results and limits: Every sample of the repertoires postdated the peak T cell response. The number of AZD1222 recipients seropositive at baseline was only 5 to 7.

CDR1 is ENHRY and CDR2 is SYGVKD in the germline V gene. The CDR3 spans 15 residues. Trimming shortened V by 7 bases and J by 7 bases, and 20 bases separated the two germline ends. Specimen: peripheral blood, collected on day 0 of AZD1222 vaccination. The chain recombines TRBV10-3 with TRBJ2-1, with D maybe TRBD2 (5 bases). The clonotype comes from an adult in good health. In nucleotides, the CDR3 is TGTGCCATCACCGAGAGGGTTGGGCTTCTTAATGAGCAGTTCTTC. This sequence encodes CAITERVGLLNEQFF.